This T cell receptor (beta chain) was captured in a study of blood T cell repertoires in COVID-19. Cohorts were determined from participant-reported clinical history. Profiling relied on immunoSEQ multiplex PCR, and the TCRdb table lists in-frame clones only, not all of them. Found here are about 280,000 clones, 82% of them singletons; the top ten hold less than 5.5%. Germline V lookup: CDR1 SGDLS, CDR2 YYNGEE. With V trimmed by 2 bases and J by 3 bases, 5 bases remained unmatched. The CDR3 length is 14 residues. This chain links TRBV9 with TRBJ2-7, with TRBD1 matching over 7 bases. This sequence originates from a man in his forties who had been exposed to COVID-19. Specimen: PBMCs or T cells enriched from blood (not recorded which). The CDR3 sequence is CASSVGQAGYEQYF. The CDR3 DNA reads as TGTGCCAGCAGCGTCGGACAGGCCGGCTACGAGCAGTACTTC.